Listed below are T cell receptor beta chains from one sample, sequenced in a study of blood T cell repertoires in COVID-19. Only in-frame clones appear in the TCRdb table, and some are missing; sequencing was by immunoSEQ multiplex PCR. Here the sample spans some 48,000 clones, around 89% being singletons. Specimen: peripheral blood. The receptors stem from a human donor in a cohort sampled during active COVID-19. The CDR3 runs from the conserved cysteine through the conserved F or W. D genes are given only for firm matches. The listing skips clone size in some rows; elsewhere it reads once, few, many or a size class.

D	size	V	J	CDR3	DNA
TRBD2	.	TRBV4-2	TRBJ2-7	CASSQELRGGPGDEQYF	TGTGCCAGCAGCCAAGAACTACGGGGGGGTCCTGGGGACGAGCAGTACTTC
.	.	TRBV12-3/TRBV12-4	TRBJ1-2	CASSPTGHGYTF	TGTGCCAGCAGTCCCACAGGGCATGGCTACACCTTC
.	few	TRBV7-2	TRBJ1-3	CASSSRYGGSGNTIYF	TGTGCCAGCAGCTCCCGCTACGGGGGCTCTGGAAACACCATATATTTT
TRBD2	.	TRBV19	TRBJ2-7	CASSLSSGAYEQYF	TGTGCCAGTAGTCTGTCTAGCGGCGCCTACGAGCAGTACTTC
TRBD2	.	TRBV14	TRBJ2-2	CASSQVWLAGGRNTGELFF	TGTGCCAGCAGCCAAGTTTGGCTAGCGGGGGGGAGAAACACCGGGGAGCTGTTTTTT
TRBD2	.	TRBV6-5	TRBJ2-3	CASSLAGGYTDTQYF	TGTGCCAGCAGCTTAGCGGGAGGGTACACAGATACGCAGTATTTT
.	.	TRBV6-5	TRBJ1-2	CASSSPGKNYGYTF	TGTGCCAGCAGTTCCCCGGGGAAGAACTATGGCTACACCTTC
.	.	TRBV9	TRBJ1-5	CASSVGLENQPQHF	TGTGCCAGCAGCGTAGGACTCGAGAATCAGCCCCAGCATTTT
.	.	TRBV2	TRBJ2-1	CASGGAVSNNEQFF	TGTGCCAGCGGAGGGGCAGTTTCTAACAATGAGCAGTTCTTC
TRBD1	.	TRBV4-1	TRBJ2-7	CASSRGTGVRYEQYF	TGCGCCAGCAGCCGCGGGACAGGGGTCCGCTACGAGCAGTACTTC
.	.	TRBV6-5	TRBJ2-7	CASRPRQGGEYF	TGTGCCAGCAGACCCCGACAGGGCGGGGAGTACTTC
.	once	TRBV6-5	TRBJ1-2	CASSRGQSSGYTF	TGTGCCAGCAGTCGGGGACAATCCTCTGGCTACACCTTC
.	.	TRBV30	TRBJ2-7	CAWTTGFPPYEQYF	TGTGCCTGGACCACAGGGTTTCCCCCCTACGAGCAGTACTTC
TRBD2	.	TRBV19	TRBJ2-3	CASSISSGGTDTQYF	TGTGCCAGTAGTATCTCTAGCGGGGGGACAGATACGCAGTATTTT
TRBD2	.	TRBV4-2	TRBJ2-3	CASSQGTGGSTDTQYF	TGTGCCAGCAGCCAAGGCACGGGGGGGAGCACAGATACGCAGTATTTT
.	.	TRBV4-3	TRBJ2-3	CASSQGLQATDTQYF	TGCGCCAGCAGCCAGGGGCTCCAGGCCACAGATACGCAGTATTTT
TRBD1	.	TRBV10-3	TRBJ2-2	CAISEVLFPGQGSPGELFF	TGTGCCATCAGTGAGGTATTGTTTCCGGGACAGGGCTCCCCCGGGGAGCTGTTTTTT
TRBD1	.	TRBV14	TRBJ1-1	CASSLRQGELTEAFF	TGTGCCAGCAGCCTCAGACAGGGCGAATTGACTGAAGCTTTCTTT